This T cell receptor (beta chain) was captured by sequencing in a study of CD8 T cells in Susac syndrome. With random hexamers, reverse transcription was performed on about 0.5 to 1 ug of RNA. The CDR3 of TCR beta was amplified by immunoSEQ multiplex PCR across 54 Vbeta and 13 Jbeta. TCRdb re-analysed the immunoSEQ multiplex PCR reads in MiXCR, keeping a single row per CDR3 protein. This table holds around 100,000 distinct CDR3 sequences, 95% found once. After removal of 3 bases from V and 4 bases from J, the junction contained 3 bases not matched to a gene. The CDR3 runs 15 residues. The germline CDR1 and CDR2 sequences are KGHSH and LQKENI.

The clonotype was recovered from a human donor with Susac syndrome. This rearrangement joins TRBV18 to TRBJ2-2, with 9 bases fitting TRBD2. Sequencing was performed on CD8+ T cells from PBMCs. The CDR3: CASSPTSGTTGELFF. DNA of the CDR3: TGTGCCAGCTCACCGACTAGCGGCACCACCGGGGAGCTGTTTTTT.